Listed below are T cell receptor beta chains from one sample, sequenced in a study of blood T cell repertoires in COVID-19. Measured with immunoSEQ multiplex PCR; TCRdb has only the in-frame clones, and not every one. The table has about 400,000 clones, 85% to 90% seen once. Source material: PBMCs or T cells enriched from blood (not recorded which). All receptors derive from a woman in her 30s with acute COVID-19. Each CDR3 is given with its conserved first and last residue. D genes are given only for firm matches. Size tells how often a clone was seen (once, few, many) or the class of an expanded clone, and some rows leave it out.

-	13	TRBV27	-	TRBJ1-2	TGTGCCAGCAGTCCCGGATGGGGGGGAGGCTACACCTTC	CASSPGWGGGYTF
-	15	TRBV24-1	TRBD2	TRBJ2-3	TGTGCCACCAGTGATCCCAGCGGGGGGGCGAATACGCAGTATTTT	CATSDPSGGANTQYF
-	14	TRBV6-5	TRBD1	TRBJ1-1	TGTGCCAGCAGACAGACAGGGGGCGACACTGAAGCTTTCTTT	CASRQTGGDTEAFF
-	16	TRBV24-1	-	TRBJ2-2	TGTGCCACCAGTGATTTCGGGTCGGGGAACACCGGGGAGCTGTTTTTT	CATSDFGSGNTGELFF
-	15	TRBV30	TRBD1	TRBJ1-2	TGTGCCTGGAGCCCCGGGACAGGGAAGGGTTATGGCTACACCTTC	CAWSPGTGKGYGYTF
-	14	TRBV7-8	TRBD1	TRBJ1-1	TGTGCCAGCAGCTCCGGGACAGGGCACACTGAAGCTTTCTTT	CASSSGTGHTEAFF
-	14	TRBV11-2	-	TRBJ2-1	TGTGCCAGCAGCTTAGGCCTCCGGGAACCCGAGCAGTTCTTC	CASSLGLREPEQFF
-	16	TRBV24-1	-	TRBJ2-2	TGTGCCACCAGTGAGCAGGGACGGGGGAAGAGCGGGGAGCTGTTTTTT	CATSEQGRGKSGELFF
-	15	TRBV2	-	TRBJ1-3	TGTGCCAGCAGTGAAGGGCCGACAGCTGGAAACACCATATATTTT	CASSEGPTAGNTIYF
few	14	TRBV27	-	TRBJ2-7	TGTGCCAGCAGTTTGAGGAGACAGCCTTACGAGCAGTACTTC	CASSLRRQPYEQYF
-	15	TRBV24-1	-	TRBJ1-1	TGTGCCACCAGTGATTCAAGAGGACACAACACTGAAGCTTTCTTT	CATSDSRGHNTEAFF
-	16	TRBV11-2	TRBD2	TRBJ2-3	TGTGCCAGCAGCTCACTAGCGGGGGGGATCACAGATACGCAGTATTTT	CASSSLAGGITDTQYF
few	14	TRBV4-2	TRBD1	TRBJ1-2	TGTGCCAGCAGCCCGGGACAGGGGAACTATGGCTACACCTTC	CASSPGQGNYGYTF
once	13	TRBV18	-	TRBJ2-5	TGTGCCAGCTCACCAGTCAGGGAAGAGACCCAGTACTTC	CASSPVREETQYF
-	13	TRBV3-1/TRBV3-2	TRBD1	TRBJ1-1	TGTGCCAGCAGCCGCCCAGGGGGCACTGAAGCTTTCTTT	CASSRPGGTEAFF
-	13	TRBV7-9	-	TRBJ1-1	TGTGCCAGCAGCCCGCGGGGGGACACTGAAGCTTTCTTT	CASSPRGDTEAFF
-	14	TRBV2	TRBD1	TRBJ1-1	TGTGCCAGCAGCGTACGGGACAGTAACACTGAAGCTTTCTTT	CASSVRDSNTEAFF
few	11	TRBV29-1	-	TRBJ2-7	TGCAGCGTATTGGGACTCCAGAGGGAGTACTTC	CSVLGLQREYF
once	14	TRBV19	-	TRBJ1-2	TGTGCCAGTAGTATAAGTCTCCTAAACTATGGCTACACCTTC	CASSISLLNYGYTF
-	15	TRBV5-6	-	TRBJ1-5	TGTGCCAGCAGCCCAGGGGTCTATAGCAATCAGCCCCAGCATTTT	CASSPGVYSNQPQHF
few	12	TRBV9	-	TRBJ1-1	TGTGCCAGCAGCCCCCCGAGGGCTGAAGCTTTCTTT	CASSPPRAEAFF
-	14	TRBV7-2	TRBD2	TRBJ2-1	TGTGCCAGCAGCTCCCGACTAGCGGGGGGGGCTGCGGTCTTC	CASSSRLAGGAAVF
once	14	TRBV7-3	-	TRBJ2-1	TGTGCCAGCAGCCCTGGACATTCTTACAATGAGCAGTTCTTC	CASSPGHSYNEQFF
-	13	TRBV11-2	-	TRBJ1-6	TGTGCCAGCAGCTTAGATCTAAATTCACCCCTCCACTTT	CASSLDLNSPLHF
-	15	TRBV5-1	TRBD1	TRBJ1-5	TGCGCCAGCAGGGACGGGACAGGGGGGAATCAGCCCCAGCATTTT	CASRDGTGGNQPQHF
-	15	TRBV5-1	TRBD2	TRBJ2-1	TGCGCCAGCAGCTCTCGGGGGGGCCCCTACAATGAGCAGTTCTTC	CASSSRGGPYNEQFF
once	13	TRBV6-5	-	TRBJ2-3	TGCGCAACTGGCGGGGACTTCACAGATACGCAGTATTTT	CATGGDFTDTQYF
-	14	TRBV5-1	TRBD1	TRBJ2-3	TGCGCCACAGGGACAGGGGACCTCACAGATACGCAGTATTTT	CATGTGDLTDTQYF
once	15	TRBV2	-	TRBJ1-1	TGTGCCAGCAGTGCGAGGTGGGGGGGCAACACTGAAGCTTTCTTT	CASSARWGGNTEAFF
-	15	TRBV7-9	-	TRBJ2-3	TGTGCCAGCAGCTCCGACATTTTGGTCACAGATACGCAGTATTTT	CASSSDILVTDTQYF
-	19	TRBV7-9	TRBD1	TRBJ1-1	TGTGCCAGCAGCTTAGTCCCCGGACAGGAGTCAAGACGGAACACTGAAGCTTTCTTT	CASSLVPGQESRRNTEAFF
once	12	TRBV10-2	-	TRBJ1-5	TGCGCCTGCGGGGCTTCCAATCAGCCCCAGCATTTT	CACGASNQPQHF
-	15	TRBV30	-	TRBJ1-4	TGTGCCTGGAGTCCCGGGGATACAACTAATGAAAAACTGTTTTTT	CAWSPGDTTNEKLFF
-	15	TRBV21-1	-	TRBJ2-5	TGTGCCAGCACCGGACAGGGGACCCACCAAGAGACCCAGTACTTC	CASTGQGTHQETQYF
-	17	TRBV19	TRBD1	TRBJ2-1	TGTGCCAGTAGTAAAGGACAGGGGCGAAGCTCCTACAATGAGCAGTTCTTC	CASSKGQGRSSYNEQFF
-	15	TRBV6-5	-	TRBJ2-1	TGTGCCAGCTACCCCGGGACTCAGTCCTACAATGAGCAGTTCTTC	CASYPGTQSYNEQFF
-	14	TRBV7-2	-	TRBJ1-4	TGTGCCAGCAGCTTAGGGAGGGGACGGGAAAAACTGTTTTTT	CASSLGRGREKLFF
-	14	TRBV5-1	TRBD1	TRBJ1-2	TGCGCCAGCAGCTTGCAGGGGGCAAACTATGGCTACACCTTC	CASSLQGANYGYTF
-	16	TRBV27	TRBD1	TRBJ1-2	TGTGCCACCAGCTGGTTTGCTTCGGGACAGAACTATGGCTACACCTTC	CATSWFASGQNYGYTF
-	16	TRBV2	-	TRBJ2-3	TGTGCCAGCAGTGAAAGGACGGGGGTTGGCACAGATACGCAGTATTTT	CASSERTGVGTDTQYF
-	15	TRBV5-1	-	TRBJ2-1	TGCGCCAGCAGCTTCGTCGCAGGGTTTGATGGTGAGCAGTTCTTC	CASSFVAGFDGEQFF
once	14	TRBV5-1	TRBD1	TRBJ1-5	TGCGCCAGCAGCCCAGGACAGGGAGAACAGCCCCAGCATTTT	CASSPGQGEQPQHF
-	16	TRBV5-8	TRBD1	TRBJ1-1	TGTGCCAGCAGCGGGGGACAGTTCTACATGAACACTGAAGCTTTCTTT	CASSGGQFYMNTEAFF
-	16	TRBV5-8	TRBD1	TRBJ2-1	TGTGCCAGCAGCTTTTCCGGGACAGGGACCTACAATGAGCAGTTCTTC	CASSFSGTGTYNEQFF
-	16	TRBV4-1	-	TRBJ2-2	TGCGCCAGCAGCCAAGAGCCAGGGGCAAACACCGGGGAGCTGTTTTTT	CASSQEPGANTGELFF
-	16	TRBV30	TRBD1	TRBJ1-2	TGTGCCTGGAGTGTTCGGACAGGGGTTTCTAACTATGGCTACACCTTC	CAWSVRTGVSNYGYTF
once	13	TRBV7-2	TRBD1	TRBJ2-7	TGTGCCAGTCTTAGGACAGGGACCTACGAGCAGTACTTC	CASLRTGTYEQYF
-	11	TRBV12-3/TRBV12-4	TRBD1	TRBJ1-2	TGTGCCAGCAGTCAAACAGGGGCACTCACCTTC	CASSQTGALTF
few	14	TRBV7-6	-	TRBJ2-7	TGTGCCAGCAGCCCCTGGGCCGACTACTACGAGCAGTACTTC	CASSPWADYYEQYF
-	13	TRBV3-1/TRBV3-2	TRBD1	TRBJ2-7	TGTGCCAGCAGCCCGGGACAGCGTCACGAGCAGTACTTC	CASSPGQRHEQYF
-	14	TRBV6-1	TRBD1	TRBJ1-5	TGTGCCAGCAGTGACGAGACAGGGCTCCAGCCCCAGCATTTT	CASSDETGLQPQHF
once	16	TRBV5-1	TRBD2	TRBJ2-1	TGCGCCAGCAGCTTCTCTAGCGGGGTGACCTACAATGAGCAGTTCTTC	CASSFSSGVTYNEQFF
-	16	TRBV19	-	TRBJ2-1	TGTGCCAGTAGTACTTTACAGGGTTTAAGCATCAATGAGCAGTTCTTC	CASSTLQGLSINEQFF